The 9 T cell receptor beta chains below come from one sample, sequenced in a study of cytomegalovirus exposure and HLA in healthy donors. Primers: 60 Vbeta forward and 13 Jbeta reverse. The data were produced by immunoSEQ multiplex PCR, yet TCRdb's version contains in-frame clones alone and is incomplete. This table holds roughly 180,000 clones, roughly 74% found once. The sample taken for sequencing was PBMCs. These receptors were taken from a woman in her thirties in good health and CMV-seropositive.

The sample holds a few counts of this clone. The V and J genes are TRBV11-2 and TRBJ2-7; TRBD2 matches 8 bases. The V gene end was trimmed by 5 bases and the J gene end by 6 bases; junction bases not matched to a gene: 12. This CDR3 has 15 amino acids. The germline CDR1 and CDR2 sequences are SGHAT and FQNNGV. The CDR3 DNA reads TGTGCCAGCAGCCTAACTAGCGGACTGCTCCGCGAGCAGTACTTC. Translation gives CASSLTSGLLREQYF.

Note on this clone: A read error may produce the germline difference seen at one junction end. The chain is built from TRBV7-9 and TRBJ2-7, with D maybe TRBD2 (5 bases). The CDR3 covers 16 residues. Germline V gene data show CDR1 as SEHNR and CDR2 as FQNEAQ (reference sequence). In DNA, the CDR3 is TGTTCCAGCAGCTCCCTCGGCGAGCGGTCCCCCTACGAGCAGTACTTC. As protein: CSSSSLGERSPYEQYF.

V is TRBV15 and J is TRBJ2-3; D call uncertain. Trimming cost V 5 bases and J 3 bases, with 18 bases left between them. Germline assignment: CDR1 LNHNV and CDR2 YYDKDF (reference sequence). There are 16 residues in the CDR3. CDR3 in amino acids: CATSERGSRLTDTQYF. As DNA, the CDR3 is TGTGCCACCAGCGAACGTGGAAGCAGGCTGACAGATACGCAGTATTTT.

About this clone itself: This sample also contains other DNA sequences that code for the same CDR3. The CDR3 is CASSLRQQETQYF. The CDR3 nucleotides are TGTGCCAGCAGCTTAAGACAGCAAGAGACCCAGTACTTC. This chain links TRBV7-2 with TRBJ2-5, with a possible D match to TRBD1 (5 bases). Deletions cut 2 bases from V and 2 bases from J, with 6 bases between. The CDR3 sequence is 13 residues long. Germline V gene data show CDR1 as SGHTA and CDR2 as FQGNSA.

This chain uses TRBV4-1 with TRBJ1-4; possibly TRBD1 for D (5 bases). V shed 0 bases and J shed 4 bases, with 12 bases lying between them. Germline CDR1 reads MGHRA; CDR2 reads YSYEKL. The CDR3 extends over 16 amino acids. CDR3 sequence reads: CASSQDFTGHNEKLFF. The CDR3 nucleotides read TGCGCCAGCAGCCAAGATTTCACAGGTCATAATGAAAAACTGTTTTTT.

V is TRBV6-1 and J is TRBJ2-7, with 9 nucleotides matching TRBD1. Germline assignment: CDR1 MNHNS and CDR2 SASEGT. The length of the CDR3 is 15 residues. The ends lost 7 bases at V and 6 bases at J; junction bases unmatched: 13. CDR3 region: CASTQLGTGLSEQYF. The CDR3, as DNA: TGTGCCAGCACCCAATTAGGGACAGGGCTTTCCGAGCAGTACTTC.

This chain joins TRBV28 and TRBJ2-1; TRBD2 matches 11 bases. Trimming removed 5 bases from V and 6 bases from J; junction bases left unmatched: 6. The germline CDR1 and CDR2 sequences are MDHEN and SYDVKM. The CDR3 loop spans 15 amino acids. In DNA, the CDR3 is TGTGCCAGCAGTCGGACTAGCGGGTACTCCAATGAGCAGTTCTTC. It codes for CASSRTSGYSNEQFF.

CDR3 region: CASSPPDILGYTF. The CDR3 nucleotides are TGTGCCAGCAGTCCGCCAGACATCTTAGGCTACACCTTC. The chain is built from TRBV28 and TRBJ1-2; no definite D call. CDR3 size: 13 residues. The V gene lost 5 bases and the J gene lost 8 bases, with 15 bases spanning the gap. The germline gives CDR1 MDHEN, CDR2 SYDVKM.

This sequence joins TRBV6-1 and TRBJ2-3, with 7 bases lining up with TRBD2. Germline CDR1 and CDR2: MNHNS and SASEGT. The CDR3 runs 16 residues. The V gene end was trimmed by 3 bases and the J gene end by 1 base; junction bases not matched to a gene: 7. The CDR3: CASSDYRAGGTDTQYF. The CDR3 DNA is TGTGCCAGCAGTGACTATCGGGCGGGAGGCACAGATACGCAGTATTTT.